These 23 T cell receptor beta chains came from one sample sequenced in a study of tumor and adjacent non-tumor tissue in lung cancer (dated by TCRdb to 2016 to 2018). RNA was extracted from bulk unsorted tissue and checked for quality with a NanoDrop ND-1000 and an Agilent 2100. Libraries came from multiplex PCR. TCRdb lists the instrument as Illumina HiSeq 2500. TCRbeta libraries were constructed through three rounds of nested PCR with primers (Table S4) according to protocols modified from ARM-PCR. TCRdb redid the processing of the public reads, applying fastp at Q25 and MiXCR, and retained in-frame beta chains. A single entry per CDR3 protein holds the most common genes and DNA from its merged rows. The sample table records 55,000 to 70,000 distinct CDR3 sequences; 50% to 60% of these occur just once. Of the sample, roughly a fifth falls within the top ten clones. The material sequenced was lung tumor tissue. The origin of the receptors is a man aged 50-60 years with non-small cell lung cancer.

Comment on this clonotype: Since no conserved phenylalanine or tryptophan closes the CDR3, a read error is the likely cause. The chain joins TRBV2 to TRBJ1-4; no definite D call. Per germline, CDR1 SNHLY and CDR2 FYNNEI. The V end was cut by 3 bases, the J end by 0 bases, with 17 bases between. The CDR3 consists of 18 residues. CDR3 in DNA: TGTGCCAGCAGTGACCCCGGAGGTTTCGGGGCAACTAATGAAAAACTGTTTCTT. It translates to CASSDPGGFGATNEKLFL.

On this clonotype itself: Germline and junction disagree at one end, which may indicate a read error. The chain links TRBV15 to TRBJ2-1, with 12 bases identical to TRBD2. The CDR3 is 18 residues long. CDR1 and CDR2 from the germline V gene are LNHNV and YYDKDF (reference sequence). CDR3 residues: CVTSRDTLAGGPRDGQFF. CDR3 DNA sequence: TGTGTCACCAGCAGAGATACCCTAGCGGGAGGGCCACGGGATGGGCAGTTCTTC.

Regarding this clonotype: This may be a read error: a much more frequent sequence differs by one nucleotide. The V and J genes are TRBV6-1 and TRBJ2-7, with TRBD1 matching over 7 bases. Germline CDR1 reads MNHNS; CDR2 reads SASEGT. Losses at the gene ends were 6 bases for V and 2 bases for J; bases not matched to a gene: 7. The CDR3 contains 14 residues. In nucleotides, the CDR3 is TGTGCCAGCAGGTGGACAGGCTCAGCCTACGAGCAGTACTTC. Encoded protein: CASRWTGSAYEQYF.

This clonotype turned up a few times. Its ends do not fully match the called genes, so a read error is possible. The CDR3 DNA is TGCAGTGCTCCTGGCGGCCAGGGTGGCGGACTCAGCACAGATACGCACTATTTT. Amino acids: CSAPGGQGGGLSTDTHYF. The V and J genes are TRBV20-1 and TRBJ2-3, with D perhaps being TRBD1 or TRBD2 (5 bases each). This CDR3 region has 18 residues. Germline V lookup: CDR1 DFQATT, CDR2 SNEGSKA (reference sequence).

This clonotype was counted a few times. An end of the junction does not agree with germline; a read error may underlie this. The chain is built from TRBV6-5 and TRBJ1-2; 8 bases line up with TRBD1. CDR1 is MNHEY, CDR2 SVGAGI, per germline. CDR3 length equals 14 residues. The CDR3 reads CASSTGQGGRGYIF. The CDR3, as DNA: TGTGCCAGCAGTACCGGACAGGGAGGACGTGGCTACATCTTC.

The table lists this clonotype with many counts. This chain links TRBV4-2 with TRBJ2-2; 9 positions agree with TRBD2. CDR3 length: 14 residues. J lost 5 bases, V lost 3 bases, and 1 base had no gene match. The germline gives CDR1 LGHNA, CDR2 YNFKEQ. CDR3 in DNA: TGTGCCAGCAGCCAGCGGGAGGGTACCGGGGAGCTGTTTTTT. Translation gives CASSQREGTGELFF.

This clonotype was detected a few times. This chain links TRBV20-1 with TRBJ1-5; unclear D gene. CDR1 DFQATT and CDR2 SNEGSKA come from the germline V gene (reference sequence). The V gene lost 2 bases and the J gene lost 5 bases, with 10 bases spanning the gap. This CDR3 region has 13 residues. This chain's CDR3 is CSARKGRDQPQHF. The CDR3 DNA reads TGCAGTGCTAGAAAAGGGCGGGATCAGCCCCAGCATTTT.

V gene TRBV6-5 combines with J gene TRBJ2-5; D not resolved. V dropped 2 bases and J dropped 1 base, with 14 bases sitting between them. CDR1 is MNHEY and CDR2 is SVGAGI in the germline V gene. The CDR3 has 16 amino acids. The CDR3 loop is CASSYVGAEFQETQYF. The DNA for the CDR3 is TGTGCCAGCAGTTACGTAGGAGCAGAATTCCAAGAGACCCAGTACTTC.

The table lists this clonotype with many counts. J is TRBJ1-1 and V is TRBV6-2 or TRBV6-3, with unresolved D. The CDR3 has 13 amino acids. V lost 2 bases and J lost 4, with 8 bases in between. The germline V gene encodes CDR1 MNHEY and CDR2 SVGEGT. The CDR3: CASSYQRGTEAFF. In DNA, the CDR3 is TGTGCCAGCAGTTACCAGCGGGGCACTGAAGCTTTCTTT.

In its sample, this clonotype was seen a few times. The chain uses TRBV28 and TRBJ2-3; 8 nucleotides match TRBD2. The germline gives CDR1 MDHEN, CDR2 SYDVKM. With 3 bases clipped from V and 3 bases from J, the junction kept 2 bases outside the gene matches. This CDR3 spans 14 amino acids. The CDR3 reads CASSFVAGTDTQYF. The CDR3, as DNA: TGTGCCAGCAGTTTTGTAGCGGGAACAGATACGCAGTATTTT. Filled out from reference TRBV28 and TRBJ2-3, the complete variable domain reads DVKVTQSSRYLVKRTGEKVFLECVQDMDHENMFWYRQDPGLGLRLIYFSYDVKMKEKGDIPEGYSVSREKKERFSLILESASTNQTSMYLCASSFVAGTDTQYFGPGTRLTVL.

This clonotype was recorded many times. The chain recombines TRBV28 with TRBJ1-1, with D hard to call. V gave up 1 base and J gave up 0 bases, with 9 bases separating them. This CDR3 spans 15 amino acids. Per the germline V gene, CDR1 is MDHEN and CDR2 is SYDVKM. The CDR3 DNA sequence: TGTGCCAGCAGTTTATATGATTACATGAACACTGAAGCTTTCTTT. Translating it yields CASSLYDYMNTEAFF.

This clonotype was found a few times. This may stem from a read error, because a much larger clone lies one nucleotide away. The chain employs TRBV28 and TRBJ2-3; D gene ambiguous. Germline V gene data show CDR1 as MDHEN and CDR2 as SYDVKM. CDR3 length equals 11 residues. The CDR3 loop is CASGFTDTQYF. The CDR3 DNA follows: TGTGCCAGCGGTTTCACAGATACGCAGTATTTT.

This clonotype was seen a few times. The chain links TRBV7-9 to TRBJ2-5; D is ambiguous. The CDR3 spans 13 residues. Germline loops: CDR1 SEHNR, CDR2 FQNEAQ (reference sequence). Trimming left V 5 bases short and J 2 bases short, with 9 bases between. CDR3 sequence: CASSLSAQETQYF. In nucleotides, the CDR3 is TGTGCCAGCAGCCTCAGCGCGCAAGAGACCCAGTACTTC.

V gene TRBV28 combines with J gene TRBJ1-4; TRBD1 is a possible D gene (5 bases). The CDR3 runs to 14 residues. Trimming removed 9 bases from V and 5 bases from J, with 16 bases in between. CDR1 and CDR2 (germline): MDHEN, SYDVKM. The DNA for the CDR3 is TGTGCCAGTAGATCCCCGGGGGTCAATGAAAAACTGTTTTTT. Protein sequence: CASRSPGVNEKLFF.

Comment on this clonotype: A much more abundant neighbour one base away suggests this may be a read error. The rearrangement uses TRBV29-1 and TRBJ1-6, with 9 bases matching TRBD1. Germline CDR1 and CDR2: SQVTM and ANQGSEA. This CDR3 is 14 amino acids long. The CDR3 spells CSVTQGASDSPLYF. CDR3 bases: TGCAGCGTTACACAGGGGGCAAGCGATTCACCCCTCTACTTT.

As to this clonotype: The conserved phenylalanine or tryptophan normally closing the CDR3 is absent here, so this likely arose from a read error. The V and J genes are TRBV6-1 and TRBJ1-5; 7 bases line up with TRBD1. The CDR3 has 15 residues. The V and J ends lost 5 bases and 6 bases, in that order; junction bases with no gene match: 10. From germline, CDR1 is MNHNS and CDR2 SASEGT. CDR3 sequence (DNA): TGTGCCAGCAGTTTTAGGCAGGGGGGCACTCAGCCCCAGCATCTT. This encodes CASSFRQGGTQPQHL.

On this clonotype itself: A much larger clone differs by one base, so this may be a read error. The V call is TRBV5-1, the J call TRBJ1-2; 8 bases agree with TRBD1. CDR1 is SGHRS, CDR2 YFSETQ, per germline. The CDR3 is 14 amino acids. The junction had 4 bases not matched to a gene; V was cut back by 4 bases and J by 2 bases. CDR3 in DNA: TGCGCCAGCAGCCCCGGGACAGGAAACTATGGCTACACCTTC. Its protein is CASSPGTGNYGYTF.

The chain links TRBV20-1 to TRBJ2-2, with a tentative D call TRBD1 (6 bases). CDR1 is DFQATT and CDR2 is SNEGSKA in the germline V gene (reference sequence). The CDR3 is made up of 13 amino acids. Trimming removed 3 bases at V and 2 bases at J, with 7 bases between. The CDR3 nucleotides are TGCAGTGCTAGGGGACATAACACCGGGGAGCTGTTTTTT. Translated, it gives CSARGHNTGELFF.

On this clonotype: A much larger clone is a single base away; this may be a read error. This chain connects TRBV20-1 to TRBJ2-1, with 11 bases that match TRBD2. Looked up from germline, CDR1 is DFQATT and CDR2 is SNEGSKA (reference sequence). The CDR3 totals 16 residues. CDR3 loop: CSARDVRTSGSREQLF. CDR3 sequence (DNA): TGCAGTGCTAGAGATGTTCGAACTAGCGGGAGTAGGGAGCAGCTCTTC.

This clonotype was counted many times. This sequence joins TRBV6-1 and TRBJ2-3; the D gene is possibly TRBD1 (6 bases). This CDR3 comprises 14 residues. Germline lookup yields CDR1 MNHNS and CDR2 SASEGT. V was clipped by 5 bases and J by 3 bases, with 12 bases between them. This chain's CDR3 is CASSKTGWTDTQYF. Here the CDR3 DNA reads TGTGCCAGCAGTAAAACAGGGTGGACAGATACGCAGTATTTT.

To note about this clonotype: This may arise from a read error, as a much more abundant clone is one base away. It is likely a read error, because the conserved phenylalanine at the end of the CDR3 is missing. This rearrangement joins TRBV29-1 to TRBJ1-2; 11 bases align to TRBD1. Germline values: CDR1 SQVTM, CDR2 ANQGSEA. This CDR3 comprises 12 residues. Trimming took 5 bases from V and 6 from J; bases not matched to a gene: 2. The CDR3 bases are TGCAGCGTTAGGACAGGGGGCAATGGCTACACCTTA. This translates into CSVRTGGNGYTL.

This clonotype was counted once. One base away lies a much larger clone, so this may be a sequencing read error. The rearrangement links TRBV28 to TRBJ1-2, with 10 bases matching TRBD1. The CDR3 is 18 amino acids. The germline CDR1 and CDR2 sequences are MDHEN and SYDVKM. CDR3 DNA sequence: TGTGCCAGCAGTTTATTCGGCACCCAGACAGGGGGCGACTATTGCTACACCTTC. Its protein product is CASSLFGTQTGGDYCYTF.

To note about this clonotype: Its ends do not fully match the called genes, so a read error is possible. The chain couples TRBV11-2 to TRBJ1-2; D uncertain. Germline-derived CDR1 and CDR2 are SGHAT and FQNNGV. This CDR3 comprises 13 residues. The CDR3 loop is CARSLDEGSGYAF. CDR3 coding DNA: TGTGCCAGGAGCTTAGATGAAGGGTCCGGCTACGCCTTC.